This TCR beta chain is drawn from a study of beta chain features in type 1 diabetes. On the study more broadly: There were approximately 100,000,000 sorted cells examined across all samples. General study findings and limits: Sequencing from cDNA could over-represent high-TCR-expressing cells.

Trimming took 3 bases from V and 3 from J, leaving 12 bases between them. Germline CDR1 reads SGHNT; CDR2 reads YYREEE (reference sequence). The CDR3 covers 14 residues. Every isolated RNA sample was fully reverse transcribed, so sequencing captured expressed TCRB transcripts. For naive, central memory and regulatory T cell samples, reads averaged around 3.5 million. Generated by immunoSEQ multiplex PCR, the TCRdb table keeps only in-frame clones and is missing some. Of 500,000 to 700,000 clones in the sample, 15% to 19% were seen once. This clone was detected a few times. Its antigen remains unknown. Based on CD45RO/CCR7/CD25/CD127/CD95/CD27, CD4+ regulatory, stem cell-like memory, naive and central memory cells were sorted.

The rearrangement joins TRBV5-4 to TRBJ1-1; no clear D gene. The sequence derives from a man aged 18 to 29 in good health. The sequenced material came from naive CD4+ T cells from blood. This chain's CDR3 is CASSSPTSDTEAFF. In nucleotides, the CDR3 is TGTGCCAGCAGCTCCCCGACATCGGACACTGAAGCTTTCTTT.